The source of this T cell receptor beta chain is a study of OX40 agonist ivuxolimab in advanced cancers. Study observations and caveats: CD4+ T cells averaged fewer expanded clones than CD8+ T cells. Expanded peripheral T-cell antigen specificity went undetermined.

As for this clone: Its target is not known.

TCRdb's table, derived via immunoSEQ multiplex PCR, lists solely in-frame clones and lacks some. The data contain 30,000 to 40,000 clones, roughly 90% of them singletons. Germline V lookup: CDR1 MNHEY, CDR2 SMNVEV (reference sequence). This CDR3 is 16 amino acids long. J was trimmed by 4 bases and V by 7 bases; bases with no gene match: 6. The V and J genes are TRBV27 and TRBJ2-5, with 16 bases lining up with TRBD2. This clonotype was obtained from an adult with an advanced solid tumor such as melanoma, head and neck, liver or kidney cancer. Specimen: CD4+ or CD8+ T cells sorted from blood, collected in a trial of the OX40 agonist ivuxolimab. The CDR3: CASTPGLAGGLETQYF. In DNA, the CDR3 is TGTGCCAGCACTCCGGGACTAGCGGGGGGGCTAGAGACCCAGTACTTC.